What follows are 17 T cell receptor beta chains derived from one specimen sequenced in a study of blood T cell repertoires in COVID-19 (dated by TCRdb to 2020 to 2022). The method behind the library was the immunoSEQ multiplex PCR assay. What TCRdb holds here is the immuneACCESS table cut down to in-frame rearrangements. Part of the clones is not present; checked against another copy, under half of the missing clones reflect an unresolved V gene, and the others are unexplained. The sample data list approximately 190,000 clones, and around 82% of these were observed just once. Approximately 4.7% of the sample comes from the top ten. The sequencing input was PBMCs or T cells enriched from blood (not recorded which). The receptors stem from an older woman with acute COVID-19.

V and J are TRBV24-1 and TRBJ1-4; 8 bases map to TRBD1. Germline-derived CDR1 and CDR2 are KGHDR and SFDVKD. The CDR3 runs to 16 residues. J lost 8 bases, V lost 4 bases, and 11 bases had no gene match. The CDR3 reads CATSDPADRGQEKLFF. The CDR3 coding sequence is TGTGCCACCAGTGACCCAGCTGACAGGGGACAGGAAAAACTGTTTTTT.

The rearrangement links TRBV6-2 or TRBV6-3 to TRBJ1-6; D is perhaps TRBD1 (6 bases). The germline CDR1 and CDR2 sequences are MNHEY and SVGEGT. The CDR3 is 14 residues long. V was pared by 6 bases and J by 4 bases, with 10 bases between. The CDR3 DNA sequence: TGTGCCAGCAGCTGGGACATATATAATTCACCCCTCCACTTT. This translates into CASSWDIYNSPLHF.

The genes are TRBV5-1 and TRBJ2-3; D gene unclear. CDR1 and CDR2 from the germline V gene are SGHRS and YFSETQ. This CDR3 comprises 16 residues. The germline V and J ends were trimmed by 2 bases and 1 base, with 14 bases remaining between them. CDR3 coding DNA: TGCGCCAGCAGCTTCCTACAATATGGAGGCACAGATACGCAGTATTTT. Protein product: CASSFLQYGGTDTQYF. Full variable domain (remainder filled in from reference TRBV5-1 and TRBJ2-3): KAGVTQTPRYLIKTRGQQVTLSCSPISGHRSVSWYQQTPGQGLQFLFEYFSETQRNKGNFPGRFSGRQFSNSRSEMNVSTLELGDSALYLCASSFLQYGGTDTQYFGPGTRLTVL.

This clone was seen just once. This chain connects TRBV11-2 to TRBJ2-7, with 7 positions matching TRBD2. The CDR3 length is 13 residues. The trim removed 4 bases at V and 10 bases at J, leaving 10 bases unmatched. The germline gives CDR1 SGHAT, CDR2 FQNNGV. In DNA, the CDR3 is TGTGCCAGCAGCTCCGACCGGGGGGTTATTCAGTACTTC. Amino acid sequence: CASSSDRGVIQYF. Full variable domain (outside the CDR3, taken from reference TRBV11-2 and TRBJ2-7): EAGVAQSPRYKIIEKRQSVAFWCNPISGHATLYWYQQILGQGPKLLIQFQNNGVVDDSQLPKDRFSAERLKGVDSTLKIQPAKLEDSAVYLCASSSDRGVIQYFGPGTRLTVT.

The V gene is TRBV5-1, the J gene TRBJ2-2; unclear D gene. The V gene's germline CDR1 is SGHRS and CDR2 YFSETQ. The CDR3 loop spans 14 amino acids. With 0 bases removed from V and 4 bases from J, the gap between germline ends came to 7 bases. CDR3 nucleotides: TGCGCCAGCAGCTTGGGTCGGTTCACCGGGGAGCTGTTTTTT. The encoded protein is CASSLGRFTGELFF.

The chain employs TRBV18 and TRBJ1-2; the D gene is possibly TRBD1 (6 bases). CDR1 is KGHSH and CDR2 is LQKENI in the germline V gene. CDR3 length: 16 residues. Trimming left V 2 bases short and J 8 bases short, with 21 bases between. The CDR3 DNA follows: TGTGCCAGCTCACCAGTGGACAGCGCGATTAAATCGGGCTACACCTTC. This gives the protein CASSPVDSAIKSGYTF.

In DNA form, the CDR3 reads TGCGCCAGCACCAGTGGACAGGTGAACACCGGGGAGCTGTTTTTT. Protein: CASTSGQVNTGELFF. V gene TRBV5-1 combines with J gene TRBJ2-2; 7 positions agree with TRBD1. V shed 6 bases and J 1 base; nucleotides not matched to a gene: 6. Germline CDR1 reads SGHRS; CDR2 reads YFSETQ. CDR3 length: 15 amino acids. The full variable domain, rest sourced from reference TRBV5-1 and TRBJ2-2, is KAGVTQTPRYLIKTRGQQVTLSCSPISGHRSVSWYQQTPGQGLQFLFEYFSETQRNKGNFPGRFSGRQFSNSRSEMNVSTLELGDSALYLCASTSGQVNTGELFFGEGSRLTVL.

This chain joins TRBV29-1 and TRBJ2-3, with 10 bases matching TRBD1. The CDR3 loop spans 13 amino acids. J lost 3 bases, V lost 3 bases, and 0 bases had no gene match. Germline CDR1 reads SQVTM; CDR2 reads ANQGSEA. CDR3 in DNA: TGCAGCGTTGAGGGACAGGGGACAGATACGCAGTATTTT. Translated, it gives CSVEGQGTDTQYF.

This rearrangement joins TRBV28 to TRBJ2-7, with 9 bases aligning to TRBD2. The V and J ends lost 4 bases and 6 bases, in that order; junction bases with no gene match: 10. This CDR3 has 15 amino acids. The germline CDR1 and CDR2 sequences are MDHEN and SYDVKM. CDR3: CASSSIGLAISEQYV. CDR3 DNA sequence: TGTGCCAGCAGTTCGATTGGACTAGCGATTTCCGAGCAGTACGTC.

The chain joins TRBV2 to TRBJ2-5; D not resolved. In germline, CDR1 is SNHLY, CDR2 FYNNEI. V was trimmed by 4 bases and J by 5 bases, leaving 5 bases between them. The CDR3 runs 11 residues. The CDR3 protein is CASSASETQYF. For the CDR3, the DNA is TGTGCCAGCAGTGCCTCGGAGACCCAGTACTTC.

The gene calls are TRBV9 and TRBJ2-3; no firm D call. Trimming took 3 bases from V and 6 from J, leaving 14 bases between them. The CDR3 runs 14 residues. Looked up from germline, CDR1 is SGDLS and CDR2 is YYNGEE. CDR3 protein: CASSGTVARDTQYF. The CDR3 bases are TGTGCCAGCAGCGGAACTGTTGCTCGGGATACGCAGTATTTT.

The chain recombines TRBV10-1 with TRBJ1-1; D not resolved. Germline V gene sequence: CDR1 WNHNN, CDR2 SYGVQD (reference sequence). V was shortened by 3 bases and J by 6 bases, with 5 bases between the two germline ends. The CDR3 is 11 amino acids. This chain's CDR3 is CASSDLSEAFF. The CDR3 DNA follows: TGCGCCAGCAGTGATCTTTCTGAAGCTTTCTTT.

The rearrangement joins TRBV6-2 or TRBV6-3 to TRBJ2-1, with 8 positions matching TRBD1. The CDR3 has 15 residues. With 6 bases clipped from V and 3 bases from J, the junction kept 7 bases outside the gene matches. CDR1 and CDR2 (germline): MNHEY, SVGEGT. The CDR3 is CASSRGRGLYNEQFF. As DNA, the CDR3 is TGTGCCAGCAGCCGGGGCAGGGGGCTCTACAATGAGCAGTTCTTC.

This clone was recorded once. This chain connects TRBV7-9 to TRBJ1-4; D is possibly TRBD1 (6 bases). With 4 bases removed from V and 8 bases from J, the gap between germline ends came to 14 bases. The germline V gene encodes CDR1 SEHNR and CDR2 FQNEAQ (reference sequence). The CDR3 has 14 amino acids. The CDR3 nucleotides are TGTGCCAGCAGCTCACAGGGAGCAGTCGAAAAACTGTTTTTT. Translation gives CASSSQGAVEKLFF.

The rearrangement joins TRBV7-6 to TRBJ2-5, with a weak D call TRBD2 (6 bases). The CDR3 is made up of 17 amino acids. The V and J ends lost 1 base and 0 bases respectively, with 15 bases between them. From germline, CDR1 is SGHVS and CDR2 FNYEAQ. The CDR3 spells CASSLGPGLQYQETQYF. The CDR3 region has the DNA TGTGCCAGCAGCTTAGGGCCGGGACTCCAGTACCAAGAGACCCAGTACTTC.

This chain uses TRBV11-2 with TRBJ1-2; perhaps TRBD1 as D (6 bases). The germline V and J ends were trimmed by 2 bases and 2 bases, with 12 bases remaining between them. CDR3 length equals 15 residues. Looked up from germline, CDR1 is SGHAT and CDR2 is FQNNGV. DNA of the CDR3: TGTGCCAGCAGCTTATGGGTAGGACAGAACTATGGCTACACCTTC. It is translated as CASSLWVGQNYGYTF.

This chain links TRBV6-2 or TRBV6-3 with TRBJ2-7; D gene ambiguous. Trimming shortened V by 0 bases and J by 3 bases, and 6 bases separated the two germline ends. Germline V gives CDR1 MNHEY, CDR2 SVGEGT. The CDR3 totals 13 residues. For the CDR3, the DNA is TGTGCCAGCAGTTACTCGGGCAGCTACGAGCAGTACGTC. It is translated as CASSYSGSYEQYV.